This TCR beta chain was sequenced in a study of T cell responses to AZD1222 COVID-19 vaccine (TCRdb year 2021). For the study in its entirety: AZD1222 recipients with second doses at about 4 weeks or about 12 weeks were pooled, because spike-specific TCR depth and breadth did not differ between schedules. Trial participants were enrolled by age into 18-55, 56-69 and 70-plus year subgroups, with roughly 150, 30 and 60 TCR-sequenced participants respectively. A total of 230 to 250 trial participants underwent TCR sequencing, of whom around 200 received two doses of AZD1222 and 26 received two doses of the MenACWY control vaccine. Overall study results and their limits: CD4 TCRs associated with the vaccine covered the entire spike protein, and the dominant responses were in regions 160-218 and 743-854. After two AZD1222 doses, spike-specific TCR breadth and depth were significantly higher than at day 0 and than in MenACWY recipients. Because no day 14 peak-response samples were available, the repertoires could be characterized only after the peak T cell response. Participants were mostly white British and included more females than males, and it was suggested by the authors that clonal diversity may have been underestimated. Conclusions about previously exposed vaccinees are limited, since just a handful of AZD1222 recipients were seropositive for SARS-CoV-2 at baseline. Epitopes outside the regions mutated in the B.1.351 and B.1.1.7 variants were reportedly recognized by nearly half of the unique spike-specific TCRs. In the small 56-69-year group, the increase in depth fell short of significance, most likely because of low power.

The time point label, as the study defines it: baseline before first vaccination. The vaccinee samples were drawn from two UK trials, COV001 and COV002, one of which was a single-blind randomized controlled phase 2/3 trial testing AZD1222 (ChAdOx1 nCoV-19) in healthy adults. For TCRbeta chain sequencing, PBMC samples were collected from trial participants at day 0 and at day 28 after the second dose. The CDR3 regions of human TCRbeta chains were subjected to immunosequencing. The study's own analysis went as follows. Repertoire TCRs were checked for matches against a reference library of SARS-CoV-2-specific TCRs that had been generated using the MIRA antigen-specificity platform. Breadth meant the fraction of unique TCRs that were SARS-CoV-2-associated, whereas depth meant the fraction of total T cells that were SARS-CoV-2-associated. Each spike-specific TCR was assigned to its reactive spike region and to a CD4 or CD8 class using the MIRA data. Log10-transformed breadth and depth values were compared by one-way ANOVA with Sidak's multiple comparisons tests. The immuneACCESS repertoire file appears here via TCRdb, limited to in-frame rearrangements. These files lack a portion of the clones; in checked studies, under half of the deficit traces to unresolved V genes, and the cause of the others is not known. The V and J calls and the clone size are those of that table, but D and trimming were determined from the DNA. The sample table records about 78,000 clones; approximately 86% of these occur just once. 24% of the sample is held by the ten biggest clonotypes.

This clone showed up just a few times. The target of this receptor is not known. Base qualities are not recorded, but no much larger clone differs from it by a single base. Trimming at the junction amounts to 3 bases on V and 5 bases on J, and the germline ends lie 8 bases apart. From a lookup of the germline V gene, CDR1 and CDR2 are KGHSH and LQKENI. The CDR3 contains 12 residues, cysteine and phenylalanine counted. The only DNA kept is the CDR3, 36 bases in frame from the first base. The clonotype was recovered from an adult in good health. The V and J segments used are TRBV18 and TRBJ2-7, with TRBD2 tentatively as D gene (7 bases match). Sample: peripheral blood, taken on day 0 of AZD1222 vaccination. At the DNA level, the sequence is TGTGCCAGCTCACCGCGGGGGCACGAGCAGTACTTC. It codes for CASSPRGHEQYF.